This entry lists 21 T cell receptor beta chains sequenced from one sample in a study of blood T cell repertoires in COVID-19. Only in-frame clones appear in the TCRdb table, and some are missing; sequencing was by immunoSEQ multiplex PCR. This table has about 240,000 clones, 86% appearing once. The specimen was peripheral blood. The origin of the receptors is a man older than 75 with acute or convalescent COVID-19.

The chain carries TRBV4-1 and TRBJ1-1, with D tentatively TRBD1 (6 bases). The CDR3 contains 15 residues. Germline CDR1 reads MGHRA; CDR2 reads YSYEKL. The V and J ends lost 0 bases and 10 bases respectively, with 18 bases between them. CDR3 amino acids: CASSQEGAASPAAFF. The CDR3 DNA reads TGCGCCAGCAGCCAAGAGGGGGCAGCCTCCCCGGCAGCTTTCTTT.

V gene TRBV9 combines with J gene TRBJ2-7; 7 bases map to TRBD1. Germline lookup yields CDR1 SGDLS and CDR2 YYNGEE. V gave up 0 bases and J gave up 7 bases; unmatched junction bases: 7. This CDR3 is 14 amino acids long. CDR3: CASSVVGTAGEQYF. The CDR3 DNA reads TGTGCCAGCAGCGTAGTAGGGACAGCTGGGGAGCAGTACTTC. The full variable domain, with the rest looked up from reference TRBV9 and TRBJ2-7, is DSGVTQTPKHLITATGQRVTLRCSPRSGDLSVYWYQQSLDQGLQFLIQYYNGEERAKGNILERFSAQQFPDLHSELNLSSLELGDSALYFCASSVVGTAGEQYFGPGTRLTVT.

CDR3 DNA: TGTGCCAGCACCCCGAGGGGACAGGGGGCTCGGGAGCAGTACTTC. Encoded protein: CASTPRGQGAREQYF. The gene calls are TRBV28 and TRBJ2-7; 12 nucleotides agree with TRBD1. The CDR3 contains 15 residues. CDR1 is MDHEN and CDR2 is SYDVKM in the germline V gene. The trim removed 7 bases at V and 7 bases at J, leaving 11 bases unmatched.

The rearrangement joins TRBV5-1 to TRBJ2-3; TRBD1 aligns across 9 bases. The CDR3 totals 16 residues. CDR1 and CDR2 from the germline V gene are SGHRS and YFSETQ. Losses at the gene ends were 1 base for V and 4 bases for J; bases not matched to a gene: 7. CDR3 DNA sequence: TGCGCCAGCAGCTTGCTAGGACAGGGGTTACCAGATACGCAGTATTTT. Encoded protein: CASSLLGQGLPDTQYF. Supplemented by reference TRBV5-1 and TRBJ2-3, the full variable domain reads KAGVTQTPRYLIKTRGQQVTLSCSPISGHRSVSWYQQTPGQGLQFLFEYFSETQRNKGNFPGRFSGRQFSNSRSEMNVSTLELGDSALYLCASSLLGQGLPDTQYFGPGTRLTVL.

CDR3 sequence: CASSGQSYSTDTQYF. The CDR3 nucleotides read TGTGCCAGCAGCGGACAGTCGTATAGCACAGATACGCAGTATTTT. The chain uses TRBV9 and TRBJ2-3; weak D call: TRBD1 (5 bases). CDR1 and CDR2 (germline): SGDLS, YYNGEE. V was pared by 3 bases and J by 0 bases, with 11 bases between. CDR3 size: 15 residues.

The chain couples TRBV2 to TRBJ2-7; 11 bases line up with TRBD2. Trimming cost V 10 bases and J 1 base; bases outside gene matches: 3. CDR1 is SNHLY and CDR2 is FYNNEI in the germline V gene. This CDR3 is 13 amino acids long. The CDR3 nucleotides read TGTGCCATCATAGCGGGAGGGTCCTACGAGCAGTACTTC. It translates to CAIIAGGSYEQYF.

The CDR3 DNA sequence: TGTGCCAGCAGCCCCCAATACAGGGGTTCACCCCTCCACTTT. This sequence encodes CASSPQYRGSPLHF. This chain joins TRBV7-9 and TRBJ1-6; 7 positions match TRBD1. This CDR3 has 14 residues. V gave up 5 bases and J gave up 9 bases; unmatched junction bases: 7. CDR1 is SEHNR, CDR2 FQNEAQ, per germline (reference sequence).

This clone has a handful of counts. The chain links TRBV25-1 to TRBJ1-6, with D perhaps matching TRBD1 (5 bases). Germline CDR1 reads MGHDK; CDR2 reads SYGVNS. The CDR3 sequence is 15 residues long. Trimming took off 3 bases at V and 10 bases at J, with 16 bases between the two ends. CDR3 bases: TGTGCCAGCAGTGACCGGGGGGGAAGGTACTCACCCCTCCACTTT. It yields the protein CASSDRGGRYSPLHF. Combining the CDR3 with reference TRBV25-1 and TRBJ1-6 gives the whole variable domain EADIYQTPRYLVIGTGKKITLECSQTMGHDKMYWYQQDPGMELHLIHYSYGVNSTEKGDLSSESTVSRIRTEHFPLTLESARPSHTSQYLCASSDRGGRYSPLHFGNGTRLTVT.

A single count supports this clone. In DNA form, the CDR3 reads TGTGCCACCAGTGGGACTGGGGCGGGAGGCTACACCTTC. This translates into CATSGTGAGGYTF. The chain has TRBV24-1 and TRBJ1-2, with D possibly matching TRBD1 (5 bases). V lost 5 bases, J lost 8 bases, and 14 bases lay in between. The CDR3 runs to 13 residues. Per the germline V gene, CDR1 is KGHDR and CDR2 is SFDVKD.

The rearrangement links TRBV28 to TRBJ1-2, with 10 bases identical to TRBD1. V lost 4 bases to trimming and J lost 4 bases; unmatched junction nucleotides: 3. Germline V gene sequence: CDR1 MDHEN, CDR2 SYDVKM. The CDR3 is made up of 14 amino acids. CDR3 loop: CASSWGQGRYGYTF. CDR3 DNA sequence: TGTGCCAGCAGTTGGGGACAGGGGCGCTATGGCTACACCTTC.

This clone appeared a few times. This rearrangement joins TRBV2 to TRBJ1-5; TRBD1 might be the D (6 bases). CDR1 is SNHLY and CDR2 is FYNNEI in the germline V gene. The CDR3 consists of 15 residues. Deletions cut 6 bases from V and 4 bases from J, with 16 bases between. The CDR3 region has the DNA TGTGCCAGCAGGGGGTCCGGGGGGCTAAATCAGCCCCAGCATTTT. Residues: CASRGSGGLNQPQHF.

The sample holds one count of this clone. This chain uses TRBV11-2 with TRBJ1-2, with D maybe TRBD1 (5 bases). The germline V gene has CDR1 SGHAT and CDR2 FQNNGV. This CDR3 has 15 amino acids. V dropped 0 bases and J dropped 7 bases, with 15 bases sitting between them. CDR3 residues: CASSLDWGGTTGYTF. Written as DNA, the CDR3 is TGTGCCAGCAGCTTAGATTGGGGGGGGACTACTGGCTACACCTTC.

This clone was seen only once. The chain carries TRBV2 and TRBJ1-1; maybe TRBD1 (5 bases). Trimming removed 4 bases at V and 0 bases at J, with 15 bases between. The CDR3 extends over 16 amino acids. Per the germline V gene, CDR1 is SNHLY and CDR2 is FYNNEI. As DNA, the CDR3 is TGTGCCAGCAGTGTCGGGCAGGGAGGAATGAACACTGAAGCTTTCTTT. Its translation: CASSVGQGGMNTEAFF.

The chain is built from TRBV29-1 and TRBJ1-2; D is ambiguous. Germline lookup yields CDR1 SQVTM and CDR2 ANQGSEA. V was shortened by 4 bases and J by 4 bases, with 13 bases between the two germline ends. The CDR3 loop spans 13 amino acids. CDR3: CSVGAPGAYGYTF. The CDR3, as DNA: TGCAGCGTTGGTGCCCCGGGAGCCTATGGCTACACCTTC.

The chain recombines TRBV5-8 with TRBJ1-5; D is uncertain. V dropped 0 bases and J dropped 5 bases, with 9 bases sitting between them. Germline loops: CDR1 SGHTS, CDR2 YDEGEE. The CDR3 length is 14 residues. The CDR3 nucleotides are TGTGCCAGCAGCTTGGGCGAGGGCTATCAGCCCCAGCATTTT. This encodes CASSLGEGYQPQHF.

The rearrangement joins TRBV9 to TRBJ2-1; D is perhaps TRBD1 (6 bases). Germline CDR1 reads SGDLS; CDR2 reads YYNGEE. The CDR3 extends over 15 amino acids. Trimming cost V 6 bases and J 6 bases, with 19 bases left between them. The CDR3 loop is CASNPGDTVGNEQFF. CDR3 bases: TGTGCCAGCAACCCAGGGGACACCGTGGGCAATGAGCAGTTCTTC.

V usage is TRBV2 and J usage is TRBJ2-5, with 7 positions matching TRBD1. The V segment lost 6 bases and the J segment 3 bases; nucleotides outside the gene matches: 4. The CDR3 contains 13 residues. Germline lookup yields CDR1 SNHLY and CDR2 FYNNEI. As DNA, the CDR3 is TGTGCCAGCAGCGGACAGGTTAAAGAGACCCAGTACTTC. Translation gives CASSGQVKETQYF.

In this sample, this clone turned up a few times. The CDR3 here is CASRQGYNEKLFF. CDR3 in DNA: TGTGCCAGCAGGCAGGGATATAATGAAAAACTGTTTTTT. The V gene is TRBV28, the J gene TRBJ1-4, with TRBD1 as a possible D gene (5 bases). V dropped 6 bases and J dropped 4 bases, with 9 bases sitting between them. The CDR3 consists of 13 residues. Germline V lookup: CDR1 MDHEN, CDR2 SYDVKM. Variable domain in full (rest from reference TRBV28 and TRBJ1-4): DVKVTQSSRYLVKRTGEKVFLECVQDMDHENMFWYRQDPGLGLRLIYFSYDVKMKEKGDIPEGYSVSREKKERFSLILESASTNQTSMYLCASRQGYNEKLFFGSGTQLSVL.

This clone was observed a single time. This CDR3 reads CASSLSPGGVYGYTF. The CDR3 nucleotides are TGTGCCAGCAGTTTATCGCCAGGGGGCGTCTATGGCTACACCTTC. The chain uses TRBV28 and TRBJ1-2, with 8 bases that match TRBD1. There are 15 residues in the CDR3. Losses at the gene ends were 1 base for V and 4 bases for J; bases not matched to a gene: 5. CDR1 MDHEN and CDR2 SYDVKM come from the germline V gene.

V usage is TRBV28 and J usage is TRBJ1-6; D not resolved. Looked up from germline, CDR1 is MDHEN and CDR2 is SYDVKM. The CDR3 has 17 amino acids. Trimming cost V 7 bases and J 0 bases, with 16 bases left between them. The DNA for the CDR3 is TGTGCCAGCACGTCCCCAACGGTGAGCTCCTATAATTCACCCCTCCACTTT. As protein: CASTSPTVSSYNSPLHF.

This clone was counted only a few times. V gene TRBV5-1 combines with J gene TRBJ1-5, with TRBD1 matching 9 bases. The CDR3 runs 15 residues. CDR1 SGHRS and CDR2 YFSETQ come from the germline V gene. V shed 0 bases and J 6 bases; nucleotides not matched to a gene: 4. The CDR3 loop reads CASSLGGQGGQPQHF. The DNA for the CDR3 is TGCGCCAGCAGCTTGGGGGGACAGGGTGGTCAGCCCCAGCATTTT.